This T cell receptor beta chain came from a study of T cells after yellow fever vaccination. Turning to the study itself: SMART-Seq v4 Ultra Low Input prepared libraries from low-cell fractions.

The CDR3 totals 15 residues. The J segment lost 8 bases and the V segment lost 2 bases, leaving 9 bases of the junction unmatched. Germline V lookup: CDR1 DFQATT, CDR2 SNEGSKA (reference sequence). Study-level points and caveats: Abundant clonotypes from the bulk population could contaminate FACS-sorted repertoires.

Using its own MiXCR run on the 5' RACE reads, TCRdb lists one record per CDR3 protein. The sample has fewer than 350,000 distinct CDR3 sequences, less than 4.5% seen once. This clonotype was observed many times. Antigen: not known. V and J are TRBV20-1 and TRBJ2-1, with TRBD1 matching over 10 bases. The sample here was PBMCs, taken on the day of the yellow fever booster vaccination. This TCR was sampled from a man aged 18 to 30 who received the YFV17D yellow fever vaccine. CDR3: CSARPRDRGIHEQFF. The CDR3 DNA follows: TGCAGTGCTAGACCGCGGGACAGGGGTATCCATGAGCAGTTCTTC.